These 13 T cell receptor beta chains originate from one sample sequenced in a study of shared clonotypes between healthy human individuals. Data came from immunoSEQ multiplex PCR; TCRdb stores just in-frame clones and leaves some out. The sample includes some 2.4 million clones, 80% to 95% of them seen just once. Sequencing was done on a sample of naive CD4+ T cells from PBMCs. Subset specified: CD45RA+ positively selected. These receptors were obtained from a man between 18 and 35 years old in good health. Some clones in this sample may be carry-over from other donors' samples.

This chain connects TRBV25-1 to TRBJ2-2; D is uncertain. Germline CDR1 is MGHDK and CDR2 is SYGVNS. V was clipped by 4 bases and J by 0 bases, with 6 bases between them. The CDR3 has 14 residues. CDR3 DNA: TGTGCCAGCAGTGTAACGGCGAACACCGGGGAGCTGTTTTTT. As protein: CASSVTANTGELFF. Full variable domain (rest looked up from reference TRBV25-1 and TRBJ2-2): EADIYQTPRYLVIGTGKKITLECSQTMGHDKMYWYQQDPGMELHLIHYSYGVNSTEKGDLSSESTVSRIRTEHFPLTLESARPSHTSQYLCASSVTANTGELFFGEGSRLTVL.

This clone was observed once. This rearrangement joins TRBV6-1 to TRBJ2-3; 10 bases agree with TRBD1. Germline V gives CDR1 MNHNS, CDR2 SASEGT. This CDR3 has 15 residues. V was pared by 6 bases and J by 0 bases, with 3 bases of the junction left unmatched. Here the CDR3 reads CASSRDRGSTDTQYF. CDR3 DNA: TGTGCCAGCAGCCGGGACAGGGGAAGCACAGATACGCAGTATTTT.

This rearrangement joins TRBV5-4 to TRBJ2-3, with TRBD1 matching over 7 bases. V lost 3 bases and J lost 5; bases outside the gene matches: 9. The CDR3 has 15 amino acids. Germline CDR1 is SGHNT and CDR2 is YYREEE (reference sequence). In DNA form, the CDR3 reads TGTGCCAGCAGCTCTCGGACAGGAACTCGAGATACGCAGTATTTT. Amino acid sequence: CASSSRTGTRDTQYF.

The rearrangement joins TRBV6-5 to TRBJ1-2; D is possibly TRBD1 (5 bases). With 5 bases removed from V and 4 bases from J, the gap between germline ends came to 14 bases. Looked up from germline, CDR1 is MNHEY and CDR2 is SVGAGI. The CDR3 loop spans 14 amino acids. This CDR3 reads CASSAGTQRYGYTF. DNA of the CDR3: TGTGCCAGCAGTGCAGGGACCCAGCGCTATGGCTACACCTTC.

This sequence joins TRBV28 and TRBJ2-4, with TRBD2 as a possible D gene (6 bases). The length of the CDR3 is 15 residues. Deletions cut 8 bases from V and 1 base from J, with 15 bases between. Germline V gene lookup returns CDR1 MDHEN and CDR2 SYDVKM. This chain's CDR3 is CASASPGVAKNIQYF. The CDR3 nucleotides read TGTGCCAGCGCATCACCGGGGGTTGCCAAAAACATTCAGTACTTC.

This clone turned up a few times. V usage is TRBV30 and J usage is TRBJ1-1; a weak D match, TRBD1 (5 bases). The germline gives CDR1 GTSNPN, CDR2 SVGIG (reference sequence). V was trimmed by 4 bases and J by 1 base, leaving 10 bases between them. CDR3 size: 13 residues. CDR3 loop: CAWTPQGNTEAFF. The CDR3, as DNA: TGTGCCTGGACGCCCCAGGGGAACACTGAAGCTTTCTTT. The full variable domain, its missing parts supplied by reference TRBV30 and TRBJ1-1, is SQTIHQWPATLVQPVGSPLSLECTVEGTSNPNLYWYRQAAGRGLQLLFYSVGIGQISSEVPQNLSASRPQDRQFILSSKKLLLSDSGFYLCAWTPQGNTEAFFGQGTRLTVV.

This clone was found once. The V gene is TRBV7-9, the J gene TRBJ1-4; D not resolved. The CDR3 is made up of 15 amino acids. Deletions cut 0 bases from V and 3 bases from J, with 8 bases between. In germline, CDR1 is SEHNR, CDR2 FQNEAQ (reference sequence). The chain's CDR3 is CASSLASFSNEKLFF. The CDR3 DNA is TGTGCCAGCAGCTTAGCCAGTTTCTCTAATGAAAAACTGTTTTTT.

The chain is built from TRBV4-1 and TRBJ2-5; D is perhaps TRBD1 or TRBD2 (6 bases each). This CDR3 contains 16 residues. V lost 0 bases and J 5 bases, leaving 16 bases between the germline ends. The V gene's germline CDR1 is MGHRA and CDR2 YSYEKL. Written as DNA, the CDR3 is TGCGCCAGCAGCCAAGATTTCCGCGGAGGGGGGGAGACCCAGTACTTC. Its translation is CASSQDFRGGGETQYF.

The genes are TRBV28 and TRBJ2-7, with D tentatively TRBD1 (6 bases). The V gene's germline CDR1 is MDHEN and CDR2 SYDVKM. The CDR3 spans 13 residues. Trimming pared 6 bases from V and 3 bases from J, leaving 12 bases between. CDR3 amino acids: CASRTGQIYEQYF. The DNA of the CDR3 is TGTGCCAGCAGAACGGGACAAATCTACGAGCAGTACTTC.

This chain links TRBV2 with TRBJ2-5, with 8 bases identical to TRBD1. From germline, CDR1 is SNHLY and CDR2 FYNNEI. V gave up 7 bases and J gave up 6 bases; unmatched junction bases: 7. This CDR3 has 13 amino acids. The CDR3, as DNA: TGTGCCAGCACCTCCGACAGGGGTCAGACCCAGTACTTC. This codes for CASTSDRGQTQYF.

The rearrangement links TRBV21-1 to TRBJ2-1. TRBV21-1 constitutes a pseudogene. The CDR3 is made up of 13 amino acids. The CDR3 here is CASSRGSDNEQFF. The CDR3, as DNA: TGTGCCAGCAGCAGGGGGAGCGACAATGAGCAGTTCTTC.

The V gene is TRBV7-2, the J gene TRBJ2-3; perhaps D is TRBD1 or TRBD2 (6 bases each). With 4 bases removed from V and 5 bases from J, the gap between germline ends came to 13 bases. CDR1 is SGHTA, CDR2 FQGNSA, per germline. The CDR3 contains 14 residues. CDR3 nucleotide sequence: TGTGCCAGCAGCTACCGGGGGCAGAGAGATACGCAGTATTTT. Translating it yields CASSYRGQRDTQYF.

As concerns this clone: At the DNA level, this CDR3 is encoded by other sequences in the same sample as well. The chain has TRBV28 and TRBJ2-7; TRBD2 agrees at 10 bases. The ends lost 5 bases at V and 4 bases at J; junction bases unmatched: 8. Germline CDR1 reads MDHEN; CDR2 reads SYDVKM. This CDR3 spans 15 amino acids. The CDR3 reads CASSLGTSGIYEQYF. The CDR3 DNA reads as TGTGCCAGCAGTCTAGGAACTAGCGGGATTTACGAGCAGTACTTC.